This TCR beta chain was sequenced during a study of blood T cell repertoires in COVID-19. Study-level information: Acute and convalescent COVID-19 samples came from the United States, Italy and Spain. From T cells, B-cell-depleted T cells, or PBMCs came the material, which was cDNA or gDNA.

Germline V gene sequence: CDR1 SGHVS, CDR2 FQNEAQ. Trimming took 2 bases from V and 0 from J, leaving 20 bases between them. The CDR3 extends over 19 amino acids. Measured with immunoSEQ multiplex PCR; TCRdb has only the in-frame clones, and not every one. The sample carries 100,000 or so clones, roughly 86% recorded once. The V call is TRBV7-8, the J call TRBJ2-1; D perhaps matches TRBD1 (6 bases). This receptor was obtained from a human donor in a cohort sampled during active COVID-19. The sequenced sample was peripheral blood. CDR3 in amino acids: CASSLFGGGQRGSYNEQFF. The CDR3 DNA follows: TGTGCCAGCAGCTTATTTGGTGGGGGACAAAGGGGCTCCTACAATGAGCAGTTCTTC.